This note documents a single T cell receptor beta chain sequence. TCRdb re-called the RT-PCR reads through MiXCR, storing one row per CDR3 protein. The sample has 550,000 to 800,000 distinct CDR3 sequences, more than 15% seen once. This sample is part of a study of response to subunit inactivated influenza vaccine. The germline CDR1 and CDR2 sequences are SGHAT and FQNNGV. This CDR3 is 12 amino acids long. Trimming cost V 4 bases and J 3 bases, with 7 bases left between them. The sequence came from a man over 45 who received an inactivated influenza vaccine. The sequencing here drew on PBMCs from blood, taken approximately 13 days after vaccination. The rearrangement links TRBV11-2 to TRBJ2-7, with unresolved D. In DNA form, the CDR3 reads TGTGCCAGCAGCTCGGTGGTCTACGAGCAGTACTTC. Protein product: CASSSVVYEQYF. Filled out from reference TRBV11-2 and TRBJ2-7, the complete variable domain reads EAGVAQSPRYKIIEKRQSVAFWCNPISGHATLYWYQQILGQGPKLLIQFQNNGVVDDSQLPKDRFSAERLKGVDSTLKIQPAKLEDSAVYLCASSSVVYEQYFGPGTRLTVT.